Listed below are T cell receptor beta chains from one sample, sequenced in a study of regulatory T cells in long-lasting Graves disease. TCRdb re-analysed the multiplex PCR reads in MiXCR, keeping a single row per CDR3 protein. The table has around 470,000 distinct CDR3 sequences, 14% seen once. These data were also filed under a second study, of T cells in Graves' hyperthyroidism and ophthalmopathy.

This sample comprised peripheral blood mononuclear cells (PBMCs), obtained at new diagnosis, from a patient treated with antithyroid drugs. These receptors were collected from a woman aged 45-60 years with Graves disease. CDR3s include the opening cysteine and the closing phenylalanine or tryptophan. A D gene is named only where the DNA matches it firmly. Expanded clones are given a class, and other clones once, few, many or no size at all.

v_gene: TRBV9; j_gene: TRBJ2-5; d_gene: NA; abundance: few; CDR3aa: CASSVAGGLVETQYF; CDR3nt: TGTGCCAGCAGCGTAGCTGGGGGGCTTGTGGAGACCCAGTACTTC
v_gene: TRBV2; j_gene: TRBJ2-7; d_gene: TRBD1; abundance: few; CDR3aa: CASSEAPDRGRLAGYSEQYF; CDR3nt: TGTGCCAGCAGTGAAGCACCGGACAGGGGGCGGCTAGCGGGCTACTCCGAGCAGTACTTC
v_gene: TRBV7-3; j_gene: TRBJ1-6; d_gene: TRBD1; abundance: few; CDR3aa: CASRGQGLNSPLHF; CDR3nt: TGTGCCAGCAGAGGACAGGGTCTCAATTCACCCCTCCACTTT
v_gene: TRBV19; j_gene: TRBJ1-1; d_gene: NA; abundance: many; CDR3aa: CASSKEISGTQPLLNTEAFF; CDR3nt: TGTGCCAGTAGTAAAGAGATTTCCGGGACCCAGCCCCTCTTGAACACTGAAGCTTTCTTT
v_gene: TRBV5-6; j_gene: TRBJ2-3; d_gene: TRBD1; abundance: many; CDR3aa: CASRWTGGTDTQYF; CDR3nt: TGTGCCAGCAGGTGGACAGGGGGAACAGATACGCAGTATTTT
v_gene: TRBV3-1; j_gene: TRBJ2-7; d_gene: TRBD2; abundance: NA; CDR3aa: CASSQWLAVKSASYEQYF; CDR3nt: TGTGCCAGCAGCCAATGGCTAGCGGTCAAAAGCGCCTCCTACGAGCAGTACTTC
v_gene: TRBV20-1; j_gene: TRBJ2-7; d_gene: NA; abundance: many; CDR3aa: CSARVGLGDYEQYF; CDR3nt: TGCAGTGCTAGAGTGGGACTCGGGGACTACGAGCAGTACTTC
v_gene: TRBV5-1; j_gene: TRBJ2-3; d_gene: NA; abundance: many; CDR3aa: CASRIGDTQYF; CDR3nt: TGCGCCAGCCGTATTGGGGATACGCAGTATTTT
v_gene: TRBV6-1; j_gene: TRBJ1-4; d_gene: TRBD1; abundance: many; CDR3aa: CASRSGTGGSRTLNEKLFF; CDR3nt: TGTGCCAGCAGGAGCGGGACAGGGGGCTCCAGAACCCTAAATGAAAAACTGTTTTTT
v_gene: TRBV28; j_gene: TRBJ2-7; d_gene: NA; abundance: few; CDR3aa: CASSQRVAQSYEQYF; CDR3nt: TGTGCCAGCAGCCAAAGGGTAGCGCAATCCTACGAGCAGTACTTC
v_gene: TRBV6-1; j_gene: TRBJ2-5; d_gene: NA; abundance: many; CDR3aa: CASSPTGGGGETQYF; CDR3nt: TGTGCCAGCAGCCCTACCGGAGGCGGTGGAGAGACCCAGTACTTC
v_gene: TRBV28; j_gene: TRBJ2-1; d_gene: NA; abundance: many; CDR3aa: CASSTNNNEQFF; CDR3nt: TGTGCCAGCAGTACCAATAACAATGAGCAGTTCTTC
v_gene: TRBV27; j_gene: TRBJ1-5; d_gene: TRBD1; abundance: many; CDR3aa: CASSPYGQARNQPQHF; CDR3nt: TGTGCCAGCAGTCCTTACGGACAGGCACGAAATCAGCCCCAGCATTTT
v_gene: TRBV18; j_gene: TRBJ2-5; d_gene: NA; abundance: many; CDR3aa: CASSRTAQETQYF; CDR3nt: TGTGCCAGCTCGCGGACAGCCCAAGAGACCCAGTACTTC
v_gene: TRBV6-1; j_gene: TRBJ2-1; d_gene: NA; abundance: many; CDR3aa: CASNPGTPTYNEQFF; CDR3nt: TGTGCCAGCAATCCCGGGACACCCACCTACAATGAGCAGTTCTTC
v_gene: TRBV9; j_gene: TRBJ2-7; d_gene: NA; abundance: NA; CDR3aa: CASSIGRGLGEQYF; CDR3nt: TGTGCCAGCAGCATAGGAAGGGGGTTGGGCGAGCAGTACTTC
v_gene: TRBV19; j_gene: TRBJ1-5; d_gene: TRBD1; abundance: many; CDR3aa: CASKPSRDRGPQPQHF; CDR3nt: TGTGCCAGTAAGCCGTCTAGGGACAGGGGACCTCAGCCCCAGCATTTT
v_gene: TRBV7-9; j_gene: TRBJ2-7; d_gene: TRBD1; abundance: few; CDR3aa: CASSLAGQGRSSYEQYF; CDR3nt: TGTGCCAGCAGCTTAGCGGGACAGGGAAGGAGCTCCTACGAGCAGTACTTC
v_gene: TRBV29-1; j_gene: TRBJ1-4; d_gene: NA; abundance: many; CDR3aa: CSVEDPTDPTNEKLFF; CDR3nt: TGCAGCGTTGAAGATCCGACAGACCCAACTAATGAAAAACTGTTTTTT
v_gene: TRBV29-1; j_gene: TRBJ2-1; d_gene: TRBD2; abundance: many; CDR3aa: CSVQTSGRSAFF; CDR3nt: TGCAGCGTGCAGACTAGCGGGAGATCGGCGTTCTTC
v_gene: TRBV24-1; j_gene: TRBJ2-5; d_gene: TRBD2; abundance: many; CDR3aa: CATSAWGVVAGVETQYF; CDR3nt: TGTGCCACCAGTGCCTGGGGGGTGGTAGCGGGAGTAGAGACCCAGTACTTC
v_gene: TRBV7-2; j_gene: TRBJ2-3; d_gene: NA; abundance: few; CDR3aa: CASSLVLRGSGSTDTQYF; CDR3nt: TGTGCCAGCAGCTTAGTTCTTCGGGGTAGCGGCTCCACAGATACGCAGTATTTT
v_gene: TRBV28; j_gene: TRBJ1-2; d_gene: NA; abundance: NA; CDR3aa: CASSLWAGNGYTF; CDR3nt: TGTGCCAGCAGTTTGTGGGCAGGGAACGGCTACACCTTC
v_gene: TRBV24-1; j_gene: TRBJ1-5; d_gene: TRBD1; abundance: few; CDR3aa: CATSDLPTGFWQPQHF; CDR3nt: TGTGCCACCAGTGATTTGCCGACAGGGTTTTGGCAGCCCCAGCATTTT
v_gene: TRBV10-3; j_gene: TRBJ2-3; d_gene: TRBD2; abundance: NA; CDR3aa: CASGGRERTDTQYF; CDR3nt: TGTGCCTCGGGCGGGCGGGAGAGGACAGATACGCAGTATTTT
v_gene: TRBV9; j_gene: TRBJ1-3; d_gene: NA; abundance: NA; CDR3aa: CASSVASDSASGNTIYF; CDR3nt: TGTGCCAGCAGCGTAGCTAGCGACAGTGCCTCTGGAAACACCATATATTTT
v_gene: TRBV5-6; j_gene: TRBJ1-1; d_gene: TRBD1; abundance: many; CDR3aa: CASSFGYRGGASTEAFF; CDR3nt: TGTGCCAGCAGCTTTGGTTACAGGGGAGGGGCGAGCACTGAAGCTTTCTTT
v_gene: TRBV6-2/TRBV6-3; j_gene: TRBJ1-4; d_gene: NA; abundance: few; CDR3aa: CASSLEPTNEKLFF; CDR3nt: TGTGCCAGCAGCCTAGAACCAACTAATGAAAAACTGTTTTTT
v_gene: TRBV10-3; j_gene: TRBJ2-7; d_gene: NA; abundance: many; CDR3aa: CAISESIGTYEQYF; CDR3nt: TGTGCCATCAGTGAGTCTATTGGCACCTACGAGCAGTACTTC
v_gene: TRBV30; j_gene: TRBJ2-4; d_gene: NA; abundance: few; CDR3aa: CACSPGIKNIQYF; CDR3nt: TGTGCCTGTTCTCCGGGGATCAAAAACATTCAGTACTTC
v_gene: TRBV5-1; j_gene: TRBJ2-3; d_gene: NA; abundance: many; CDR3aa: CASSAQIEDTQYF; CDR3nt: TGCGCCAGCAGCGCGCAGATCGAAGATACGCAGTATTTT
v_gene: TRBV7-2; j_gene: TRBJ1-2; d_gene: NA; abundance: NA; CDR3aa: CASSPTFVGYTF; CDR3nt: TGTGCCAGCAGCCCAACGTTTGTAGGCTACACCTTC
v_gene: TRBV29-1; j_gene: TRBJ1-2; d_gene: NA; abundance: NA; CDR3aa: CSVVLGREYGYTF; CDR3nt: TGCAGCGTTGTCCTGGGTCGGGAATATGGCTACACCTTC
v_gene: TRBV7-2; j_gene: TRBJ1-5; d_gene: TRBD1; abundance: few; CDR3aa: CASSGTGGFFGNQPQHF; CDR3nt: TGTGCCAGCTCCGGGACAGGGGGCTTTTTTGGGAATCAGCCCCAGCATTTT
v_gene: TRBV5-1; j_gene: TRBJ2-1; d_gene: NA; abundance: many; CDR3aa: CASSLDRAPSYNEQFF; CDR3nt: TGCGCCAGCAGCTTGGACAGGGCCCCTTCCTACAATGAGCAGTTCTTC
v_gene: TRBV28; j_gene: TRBJ2-7; d_gene: TRBD1; abundance: many; CDR3aa: CASSLGQATYEQYF; CDR3nt: TGTGCCAGCAGTTTAGGACAGGCCACCTACGAGCAGTACTTC
v_gene: TRBV18; j_gene: TRBJ1-1; d_gene: NA; abundance: many; CDR3aa: CASSPLAVETEAFF; CDR3nt: TGTGCCAGCTCACCATTGGCAGTAGAGACTGAAGCTTTCTTT
v_gene: TRBV20-1; j_gene: TRBJ2-7; d_gene: TRBD1; abundance: few; CDR3aa: CSARKLQGADYEQYF; CDR3nt: TGCAGTGCTAGAAAATTACAGGGGGCAGATTACGAGCAGTACTTC
v_gene: TRBV7-9; j_gene: TRBJ1-1; d_gene: NA; abundance: once; CDR3aa: CASSEGSGLPAVGTEAFF; CDR3nt: TGTGCCAGCAGCGAGGGGTCGGGCCTCCCTGCGGTGGGCACTGAAGCTTTCTTT
v_gene: TRBV2; j_gene: TRBJ2-7; d_gene: NA; abundance: many; CDR3aa: CASSPPPSQGHSYEQYF; CDR3nt: TGTGCCAGCAGCCCTCCCCCGTCCCAGGGCCACTCCTACGAGCAGTACTTC
v_gene: TRBV10-3; j_gene: TRBJ2-1; d_gene: NA; abundance: many; CDR3aa: CAISETDGSLLPNEQFF; CDR3nt: TGTGCCATCAGTGAGACGGACGGGAGCCTCCTTCCCAATGAGCAGTTCTTC
v_gene: TRBV5-1; j_gene: TRBJ2-1; d_gene: NA; abundance: few; CDR3aa: CASSLEGRLPYNEQFF; CDR3nt: TGCGCCAGCAGTTTGGAGGGACGGCTACCCTACAATGAGCAGTTCTTC
v_gene: TRBV3-1; j_gene: TRBJ2-7; d_gene: NA; abundance: many; CDR3aa: CASSQDPRYEQYF; CDR3nt: TGTGCCAGCAGCCAAGATCCACGCTACGAGCAGTACTTC
v_gene: TRBV3-1; j_gene: TRBJ1-5; d_gene: NA; abundance: many; CDR3aa: CASSQGPPSSNQPQHF; CDR3nt: TGTGCCAGCAGCCAAGGTCCTCCATCGAGCAATCAGCCCCAGCATTTT
v_gene: TRBV19; j_gene: TRBJ2-1; d_gene: NA; abundance: few; CDR3aa: CASRGLYNEQFF; CDR3nt: TGTGCCAGTAGGGGGTTATACAATGAGCAGTTCTTC
v_gene: TRBV4-1; j_gene: TRBJ2-3; d_gene: TRBD1; abundance: many; CDR3aa: CASSQDRDRLTDTQYF; CDR3nt: TGCGCCAGCAGCCAAGATCGGGACAGGTTAACAGATACGCAGTATTTT
v_gene: TRBV28; j_gene: TRBJ2-7; d_gene: NA; abundance: many; CDR3aa: CATILGSGSYEQYF; CDR3nt: TGTGCCACAATCCTCGGGAGCGGGTCCTACGAGCAGTACTTC
v_gene: TRBV7-6; j_gene: TRBJ2-7; d_gene: NA; abundance: many; CDR3aa: CASSLEGAGGSYEQYF; CDR3nt: TGTGCCAGCAGCTTAGAGGGGGCGGGAGGCTCCTACGAGCAGTACTTC
v_gene: TRBV9; j_gene: TRBJ2-1; d_gene: TRBD2; abundance: many; CDR3aa: CASSEGGGLAGVNEQFF; CDR3nt: TGTGCCAGCAGCGAAGGGGGAGGGCTAGCGGGAGTCAATGAGCAGTTCTTC
v_gene: TRBV14; j_gene: TRBJ2-2; d_gene: TRBD2; abundance: few; CDR3aa: CASSQISGRSANTGELFF; CDR3nt: TGTGCCAGCAGCCAAATTAGCGGGAGGAGCGCGAACACCGGGGAGCTGTTTTTT
v_gene: TRBV24-1; j_gene: TRBJ2-3; d_gene: TRBD1; abundance: many; CDR3aa: CATSDLGQGRADTQYF; CDR3nt: TGTGCCACCAGTGACCTTGGACAGGGGAGAGCAGATACGCAGTATTTT
v_gene: TRBV5-1; j_gene: TRBJ2-7; d_gene: TRBD1; abundance: few; CDR3aa: CASTPGQGWEQYF; CDR3nt: TGCGCCAGCACGCCGGGACAGGGGTGGGAGCAGTACTTC
v_gene: TRBV6-5; j_gene: TRBJ2-1; d_gene: TRBD2; abundance: many; CDR3aa: CASSYLAGGSYNEQFF; CDR3nt: TGTGCCAGCAGTTACCTGGCGGGAGGCTCCTACAATGAGCAGTTCTTC
v_gene: TRBV20-1; j_gene: TRBJ2-5; d_gene: NA; abundance: NA; CDR3aa: CSARDTDSPFQETQYF; CDR3nt: TGCAGTGCTAGAGATACCGACAGTCCTTTCCAAGAGACCCAGTACTTC
v_gene: TRBV4-2; j_gene: TRBJ2-1; d_gene: TRBD2; abundance: many; CDR3aa: CASSQDWTSGRGEQFF; CDR3nt: TGTGCCAGCAGCCAAGATTGGACTAGCGGGAGAGGTGAGCAGTTCTTC